The T cell receptor (beta chain) under discussion was sequenced for a study of control samples from healthy donors and cancer patients. Clones were sequenced by immunoSEQ multiplex PCR, and TCRdb holds only the in-frame ones, with some missing. The sample lists tens of thousands of clones; around nine tenths were seen once. About this clone: Given the absence of the conserved phenylalanine or tryptophan at the CDR3 end, a read error is likely. Because the CDR3's place on the DNA is in doubt, the DNA is left out and the CDR3 is given as listed by TCRdb.

The CDR3 is 8 residues long, counting both termini. The chain carries TRBV12-3 or TRBV12-4 and TRBJ2-7; TRBD1 reflects the table's D call only, with no check against the DNA. This TCR came from a man between 45 and 60 years old in good health. Sequences were obtained from blood. Here the CDR3 reads CASSLTGL.